The 28 T cell receptor beta chains presented below share a single source sample, sequenced in a study of OX40 agonist ivuxolimab in advanced cancers. Some clones are missing from TCRdb's copy, which holds only in-frame ones; the method was immunoSEQ multiplex PCR. The sample shows more than 65,000 clones, roughly nine tenths of them seen only once. The specimen was CD4+ or CD8+ T cells sorted from blood, collected in a trial of the OX40 agonist ivuxolimab. These receptors all stem from an adult with an advanced solid tumor such as melanoma, head and neck, liver or kidney cancer.

The chain has TRBV2 and TRBJ2-1, with D tentatively TRBD2 (6 bases). CDR1 and CDR2 (germline): SNHLY, FYNNEI. The CDR3 is 14 amino acids. Trimming took off 2 bases at V and 15 bases at J, with 20 bases between the two ends. The CDR3 DNA sequence: TGTGCCAGCAGTGAAATGGTACTAGCCCTTCGTCGGTTCTTC. Its translation is CASSEMVLALRRFF.

The V and J genes are TRBV7-9 and TRBJ2-5; D assignment may be TRBD1 or TRBD2 (5 bases each). Trimming took off 3 bases at V and 4 bases at J, with 18 bases between the two ends. Germline CDR1 SEHNR, CDR2 FQNEAQ (reference sequence). The CDR3 consists of 16 residues. CDR3 loop: CASSFYPGTLGETQYF. The CDR3 DNA is TGTGCCAGCAGCTTCTACCCCGGGACGTTAGGAGAGACCCAGTACTTC.

This chain uses TRBV5-1 with TRBJ2-3, with TRBD2 matching 8 bases. Germline V gene data show CDR1 as SGHRS and CDR2 as YFSETQ. J lost 1 base, V lost 8 bases, and 18 bases had no gene match. The CDR3 runs 18 residues. The CDR3 DNA sequence: TGCGCCAGTAGCGGGGTAGCGGGGTTAAGATGGGGCACAGATACGCAGTATTTT. This translates into CASSGVAGLRWGTDTQYF.

The chain is built from TRBV29-1 and TRBJ1-2; D is undetermined. The CDR3 consists of 12 residues. Germline loops: CDR1 SQVTM, CDR2 ANQGSEA. V was shortened by 6 bases and J by 1 base, with 9 bases between the two germline ends. In DNA form, the CDR3 reads TGCAGCGTCCTCAGTGTTAACTATGGCTACACCTTC. Residues: CSVLSVNYGYTF.

This chain uses TRBV2 with TRBJ1-5; D is uncertain. The CDR3 loop spans 14 amino acids. The V and J ends lost 0 bases and 4 bases respectively, with 7 bases between them. Germline V CDR1 and CDR2: SNHLY, FYNNEI. CDR3 bases: TGTGCCAGCAGTGAAGCAAGTTGGAATCAGCCCCAGCATTTT. As protein: CASSEASWNQPQHF.

The chain uses TRBV13 and TRBJ2-3, with unresolved D. The CDR3 runs to 15 residues. Trimming took off 5 bases at V and 4 bases at J, with 16 bases between the two ends. Germline values: CDR1 PRHDT, CDR2 FYEKMQ (reference sequence). For the CDR3, the DNA is TGTGCCAGCAGCCCCCGGACGGTGCAGGCAGATACGCAGTATTTT. It is translated as CASSPRTVQADTQYF.

The chain couples TRBV11-2 to TRBJ1-3, with TRBD1 matching over 9 bases. CDR1 SGHAT and CDR2 FQNNGV come from the germline V gene. J was trimmed by 7 bases and V by 4 bases; bases with no gene match: 8. The CDR3 runs to 15 residues. CDR3 in amino acids: CASSSGQGRRNTIYF. CDR3 sequence (DNA): TGTGCCAGCAGCTCCGGACAGGGGAGGAGGAACACCATATATTTT.

About this clone: The germline gene is not matched at one end of the junction; a read error may be the cause. The chain links TRBV28 to TRBJ1-2; the match to TRBD1 covers 7 bases. The V gene's germline CDR1 is MDHEN and CDR2 SYDVKM. This CDR3 is 15 amino acids long. The CDR3 region has the DNA TGTGCCAGCAGTTTGCCGACAGGGCCAAACTTTGGCTACACCTTC. Amino acid sequence: CASSLPTGPNFGYTF.

The chain has TRBV27 and TRBJ1-1; D might be TRBD1 (6 bases). Germline CDR1 reads MNHEY; CDR2 reads SMNVEV (reference sequence). The CDR3 covers 16 residues. V was pared by 5 bases and J by 6 bases, with 22 bases between. CDR3 bases: TGTGCCAGCAGTCTAACCTATGGACAGCTGCACCCTGAAGCTTTCTTT. This gives the protein CASSLTYGQLHPEAFF.

The chain has TRBV5-1 and TRBJ2-1; D not certain. The germline V gene has CDR1 SGHRS and CDR2 YFSETQ. V shed 1 base and J shed 0 bases, with 11 bases lying between them. The CDR3 totals 16 residues. CDR3 amino acids: CASSLRDTSSYNEQFF. The DNA of the CDR3 is TGCGCCAGCAGCTTGCGAGACACAAGCTCCTACAATGAGCAGTTCTTC.

The chain carries TRBV29-1 and TRBJ2-5, with TRBD2 as a possible D gene (6 bases). The CDR3 runs to 14 residues. CDR1 and CDR2 from the germline V gene are SQVTM and ANQGSEA. The V and J ends lost 7 bases and 5 bases respectively, with 20 bases between them. The CDR3 loop reads CSGQISSGSETQYF. The CDR3 DNA is TGCAGCGGCCAGATATCGAGCGGGTCGGAGACCCAGTACTTC.

The chain employs TRBV7-3 and TRBJ2-3; possibly TRBD1 or TRBD2 for D (6 bases each). CDR1 is SGHTA and CDR2 is FQGTGA in the germline V gene. V shed 4 bases and J shed 3 bases, with 11 bases lying between them. This CDR3 has 14 amino acids. CDR3 loop: CASSWWGATDTQYF. The CDR3 DNA reads TGTGCCAGCAGCTGGTGGGGGGCAACAGATACGCAGTATTTT.

This clone appeared once. The rearrangement uses TRBV6-5 and TRBJ2-1, with D possibly being TRBD2 (6 bases). V lost 3 bases and J lost 9, with 15 bases in between. The CDR3 consists of 14 residues. The germline V gene has CDR1 MNHEY and CDR2 SVGAGI. The CDR3 protein is CASSYAGGEFEQFF. The CDR3 DNA reads TGTGCCAGCAGTTATGCCGGCGGGGAATTTGAGCAGTTCTTC.

This chain joins TRBV4-1 and TRBJ2-1; the D call may be TRBD1 or TRBD2 (5 bases each). The V end was cut by 5 bases, the J end by 4 bases, with 21 bases between. Germline V gives CDR1 MGHRA, CDR2 YSYEKL. This CDR3 comprises 17 residues. CDR3 amino acids: CASSDKVSRDGYNEQFF. DNA of the CDR3: TGCGCCAGCAGCGACAAAGTGTCGAGGGACGGTTACAATGAGCAGTTCTTC.

The rearrangement uses TRBV5-4 and TRBJ2-1; D tentatively reads TRBD1 or TRBD2 (6 bases each). The CDR3 sequence is 17 residues long. V was clipped by 5 bases and J by 4 bases, with 22 bases between them. Per germline, CDR1 SGHNT and CDR2 YYREEE (reference sequence). The CDR3, as DNA: TGTGCCAGCAGGGGGGGCCCGGGAGCCCTCGCTTACAATGAGCAGTTCTTC. Encoded protein: CASRGGPGALAYNEQFF. The full variable domain, rest sourced from reference TRBV5-4 and TRBJ2-1, is ETGVTQSPTHLIKTRGQQVTLRCSSQSGHNTVSWYQQALGQGPQFIFQYYREEENGRGNFPPRFSGLQFPNYSSELNVNALELDDSALYLCASRGGPGALAYNEQFFGPGTRLTVL.

This clone was recorded at least ten times. The chain links TRBV14 to TRBJ2-7; the match to TRBD1 covers 9 bases. The CDR3 contains 14 residues. Germline CDR1 SGHDN, CDR2 FVKESK. Trimming cost V 1 base and J 10 bases; bases outside gene matches: 8. The DNA for the CDR3 is TGTGCCAGCAGCCAAGTAAGGGGACAGGGTTTTCAGTACTTC. Its translation is CASSQVRGQGFQYF.

V gene TRBV5-5 combines with J gene TRBJ1-1; TRBD1 is a possible D gene (5 bases). The CDR3 extends over 13 amino acids. CDR1 is SGHKS, CDR2 YYEKEE, per germline (reference sequence). Trimming shortened V by 0 bases and J by 11 bases, and 14 bases separated the two germline ends. In nucleotides, the CDR3 is TGTGCCAGCAGCTTGGTTGGGGACTTAGTGGCTTTCTTT. It codes for CASSLVGDLVAFF.

Here the CDR3 reads CASRGLAGYEQYF. The CDR3 DNA sequence: TGTGCCAGCAGGGGACTAGCGGGGTACGAGCAGTACTTC. J is TRBJ2-7 and V is TRBV5-6; TRBD2 matches at 13 bases. There are 13 residues in the CDR3. V gave up 5 bases and J gave up 4 bases; unmatched junction bases: 0. Germline CDR1 is SGHDT and CDR2 is YYEEEE.

This chain uses TRBV6-5 with TRBJ1-5; no firm D call. The CDR3 spans 14 residues. CDR1 and CDR2 (germline): MNHEY, SVGAGI. V lost 3 bases and J 4 bases, leaving 10 bases between the germline ends. CDR3 sequence: CASSYGPDNQPQHF. CDR3 nucleotides: TGTGCCAGCAGTTATGGGCCAGATAATCAGCCCCAGCATTTT.

The table lists this clone with a count of one. The chain joins TRBV29-1 to TRBJ2-7, with 10 bases matching TRBD2. J lost 1 base, V lost 4 bases, and 4 bases had no gene match. The germline V gene has CDR1 SQVTM and CDR2 ANQGSEA. This CDR3 has 14 amino acids. This chain's CDR3 is CSVAPSGSSYEQYF. CDR3 DNA sequence: TGCAGCGTTGCACCTAGCGGGAGTTCCTACGAGCAGTACTTC.

This clone was seen a single time. The rearrangement joins TRBV5-4 to TRBJ2-7, with D possibly being TRBD1 (5 bases). The CDR3 loop spans 14 amino acids. Germline V gene data show CDR1 as SGHNT and CDR2 as YYREEE (reference sequence). Deletions cut 6 bases from V and 5 bases from J, with 18 bases between. The CDR3 sequence is CASKPGQGKDEQYF. CDR3 bases: TGTGCCAGCAAACCTGGGCAGGGAAAGGACGAGCAGTACTTC.

The chain uses TRBV7-2 and TRBJ2-7, with TRBD2 as a possible D gene (6 bases). V shed 6 bases and J shed 1 base, with 10 bases lying between them. The CDR3 covers 13 residues. Per germline, CDR1 SGHTA and CDR2 FQGNSA. For the CDR3, the DNA is TGTGCCAGCAGGGAGGGGCCTTCCTACGAGCAGTACTTC. Its protein product is CASREGPSYEQYF.

This rearrangement joins TRBV10-1 to TRBJ1-3, with D possibly TRBD1 on 6 matching bases. The CDR3 is 13 residues long. CDR1 is WNHNN, CDR2 SYGVQD, per germline (reference sequence). V was pared by 6 bases and J by 2 bases, with 8 bases between. This chain's CDR3 is CASSRGTGNTIYF. CDR3 DNA sequence: TGCGCCAGCAGCAGGGGAACTGGAAACACCATATATTTT.

The V and J genes are TRBV18 and TRBJ2-7, with D possibly TRBD2 on 5 matching bases. Germline assignment: CDR1 KGHSH and CDR2 LQKENI. This CDR3 region has 14 residues. Trimming removed 3 bases at V and 6 bases at J, with 15 bases between. CDR3 nucleotide sequence: TGTGCCAGCTCACCTAGGGTCTTTGAGGGCGAGCAGTACTTC. Translating gives CASSPRVFEGEQYF.

V usage is TRBV6-4 and J usage is TRBJ1-3, with D possibly being TRBD1 (6 bases). This CDR3 region has 20 residues. The germline CDR1 and CDR2 sequences are MRHNA and SNTAGT. Trimming left V 4 bases short and J 1 base short, with 26 bases between. DNA of the CDR3: TGTGCCAGCAGTGTGGCGCGGGGGCCTCTGTTTCCCTCTTCTGGAAACACCATATATTTT. The encoded protein is CASSVARGPLFPSSGNTIYF.

The table lists this clone with a few counts. This sequence joins TRBV7-2 and TRBJ1-2; unclear D gene. The CDR3 runs 12 residues. Germline-derived CDR1 and CDR2 are SGHTA and FQGNSA. V dropped 5 bases and J dropped 8 bases, with 12 bases sitting between them. CDR3 in DNA: TGTGCCAGCAGCCATACCGGTGGCGGCTACACCTTC. Its protein is CASSHTGGGYTF.

The V and J genes are TRBV19 and TRBJ2-5; D is undetermined. Germline V gives CDR1 LNHDA, CDR2 SQIVND (reference sequence). This CDR3 spans 14 amino acids. V shed 5 bases and J shed 0 bases, with 10 bases lying between them. The CDR3 reads CASSRIGHQETQYF. The CDR3 DNA reads as TGTGCCAGTAGTCGAATAGGACACCAAGAGACCCAGTACTTC.

The rearrangement joins TRBV6-5 to TRBJ2-1; D gene unclear. CDR1 and CDR2 from the germline V gene are MNHEY and SVGAGI. The CDR3 runs to 15 residues. V was trimmed by 0 bases and J by 5 bases, leaving 11 bases between them. The CDR3 sequence: CASSYSTQINNEQFF. The CDR3 bases are TGTGCCAGCAGTTACTCGACCCAGATCAACAATGAGCAGTTCTTC.